This T cell receptor (beta chain) was identified in a study of OX40 agonist ivuxolimab in advanced cancers. For context, the study as a whole: Ivuxolimab was a fully human IgG2 agonistic monoclonal antibody targeting the costimulatory receptor OX40 (CD134). The point of sequencing TCRbeta in the periphery was to test whether ivuxolimab changed TCR sequence diversity and drove clonal T-cell expansion. A male proportion of 70% to 90% and a mean age of approximately 61 years, ranging from roughly 20 to 80, were recorded for the dose-escalation cohort. Of the approximately 54 patients in dose escalation, around 19 had hepatocellular carcinoma, around 15 had melanoma, 9 had renal cell carcinoma and 9 had head and neck cancer. Patients were allowed to have had prior anti-PD-1, anti-PD-L1 or anti-CTLA-4 therapy, and around two fifths of the dose-escalation patients had been treated with checkpoint inhibitors. Intravenous ivuxolimab was administered to patients every 2 weeks at six dose levels: 0.01, 0.1, 0.3, 1.5, 3 and 10 mg/kg. The paper describes the monotherapy dose-escalation part (N of about 47 patients) of the phase I trial of ivuxolimab. Partial responses occurred in three dose-escalation patients, of whom one had hepatocellular carcinoma and two had cutaneous melanoma. What the work shows at the level of the full study, not this receptor alone: After ivuxolimab, expanded clones were on average more numerous among CD8+ T cells than among CD4+ T cells. The antigen specificity of the peripheral T cells that underwent clonal expansion was not determined. Low levels of normalized T-cell clonal expansion were also seen in some patients who did not respond. In the 0.1-3.0 mg/kg groups, partial responders were among the patients with the lowest normalized peripheral clonal expansion, particularly in CD8+ T cells. At doses from 0.1 to 3.0 mg/kg, clonal expansion was seen in both CD4+ and CD8+ blood T cells between baseline and week 6.

To sequence the TCRbeta CDR3 region, genomic DNA was isolated from the sorted cells. TCRbeta CDR3 regions were sequenced using the immunoSEQ Assay. TCRdb limited this immuneACCESS table to in-frame rearrangements with V and J called. A share of clones is missing; checked studies link under half to unresolved V genes, and the rest is unexplained. This sample is represented by 70,000 to 75,000 clones; less than 90% of them were singletons. The ten largest clones represent approximately 0.5% of the sample. This clone showed up just once. Its antigen is still unknown. Base-call qualities are not available, and no considerably larger clone is one nucleotide away. Patients with a history of autoimmune disease or receiving systemic immunosuppression were excluded from the trial. Peripheral blood for TCR sequencing was drawn from every dose cohort at baseline, at cycle 4 day 1 and at cycle 7 day 1. The samples were taken from a phase I, first-in-human, multicenter, open-label dose-escalation trial of ivuxolimab. The trial enrolled adults with locally advanced or metastatic head and neck squamous cell, hepatocellular, melanoma or renal cell carcinoma. Before TCR sequencing, CD4+ T cells and CD8+ T cells were sorted from peripheral blood as separate populations.

The starting material was CD4+ or CD8+ T cells sorted from blood, obtained in a trial of the OX40 agonist ivuxolimab. The TCR sequence derives from an adult with an advanced solid tumor such as melanoma, head and neck, liver or kidney cancer.

The encoded CDR3 is CASSLSQVHEQYF. DNA sequence: TGTGCCAGCAGCTTATCACAGGTCCACGAGCAGTACTTC. This chain is built from TRBV7-9 and TRBJ2-7, and the D gene may be TRBD1, 5 bases matching. From the cysteine up to the phenylalanine, the CDR3 has a length of 13 residues. The kept DNA is CDR3 alone, 39 bases in frame from the first base. The V and J ends are trimmed by 2 bases and 5 bases, leaving 10 bases between them. The germline V gene (reference sequence) specifies SEHNR as CDR1 and FQNEAQ as CDR2.